This TCR beta chain was recorded in a study of T cells in Graves' hyperthyroidism and ophthalmopathy. Study information: Peripheral blood was acquired at first diagnosis, ahead of any therapy whatsoever. Study-level points and caveats: Most expanded thyroid clonotypes above 0.001 also appeared in blood. Onset of ophthalmopathy came a median approximately 6.8 months after the model predicted it.

TCR beta CDR3 sequences were amplified from RNA transcripts. First-round RT-PCR with HTBI primers amplified the TCR CDR3 region. TCRdb passed the multiplex PCR reads through MiXCR, listing each CDR3 protein once. The profile shows 300,000 to 450,000 distinct CDR3 sequences, 11% to 15% of them singletons. This clonotype was seen more than once but under ten times. The antigen is not known. Fresh 10 ml peripheral blood yielded PBMCs. The origin of this receptor is a woman aged 55-70 years with Graves' hyperthyroidism. Sequenced input: blood.

CDR3 sequence (DNA): TGTGCCACCAGCCTTGGGACAGGGATGGGCAATCAGCCCCAGCATTTT. Translating gives CATSLGTGMGNQPQHF. The V call is TRBV24-1, the J call TRBJ1-5; TRBD1 matches 9 bases. Losses at the gene ends were 7 bases for V and 2 bases for J; bases not matched to a gene: 8. The CDR3 is made up of 16 amino acids. Germline CDR1 and CDR2: KGHDR and SFDVKD.